This TCR beta chain originates from a study of Ad26.COV2.S vaccination and SARS-CoV-2 variants. The germline V and J ends were trimmed by 3 bases and 2 bases, with 5 bases remaining between them. Germline V CDR1 and CDR2: MDHEN, SYDVKM. This CDR3 contains 12 residues. Only in-frame clones appear in the TCRdb table, and some are missing; sequencing was by immunoSEQ multiplex PCR. The sample lists more than 300,000 clones; more than 85% were seen once. Treatment: some 20 received Ad26.COV2.S at low or high dose, single or two shots; about five received placebo; per-sample allocation not given. Repertoires come from day 63 after the first vaccine or placebo injection.

Sequencing used peripheral blood, obtained in a trial of Ad26.COV2.S vaccine versus placebo. V and J are TRBV28 and TRBJ2-7; possible D gene TRBD2, 5 bases. The TCR sequence derives from a person between 18 and 60 years old who received the Ad26.COV2.S COVID-19 vaccine or a placebo. This CDR3 reads CASSFGAYEQYF. CDR3 DNA: TGTGCCAGCAGTTTCGGGGCCTACGAGCAGTACTTC.